A single sample is the source of the 15 T cell receptor beta chains below, sequenced in a study of blood T cell repertoires in COVID-19. TCRdb's table, derived via immunoSEQ multiplex PCR, lists solely in-frame clones and lacks some. Of tens of thousands of clones listed, about 89% were seen once; the top ten hold 2.5% to 3.5%. The sequenced sample consisted of peripheral blood. These receptors were taken from a man between 50 and 59 years old with COVID-19, enrolled during active disease.

This rearrangement joins TRBV9 to TRBJ2-5; TRBD2 matches 9 bases. The germline gives CDR1 SGDLS, CDR2 YYNGEE. This CDR3 region has 16 residues. The ends lost 2 bases at V and 1 base at J; junction bases unmatched: 6. In DNA, the CDR3 is TGTGCCAGCAGCGTTCTTAGCGGGGGATTCCAAGAGACCCAGTACTTC. Protein product: CASSVLSGGFQETQYF.

V and J are TRBV30 and TRBJ1-2; D uncertain. CDR1 is GTSNPN and CDR2 is SVGIG in the germline V gene (reference sequence). Between the trimmed V and J ends, which lost 5 bases and 6 bases, there was a span of 16 bases. CDR3 length equals 13 residues. Here the CDR3 reads CAWSSERSHGYTF. In DNA, the CDR3 is TGTGCCTGGTCATCAGAACGGAGTCATGGCTACACCTTC.

This clone was observed once. The V and J genes are TRBV19 and TRBJ1-2; no definite D call. In germline, CDR1 is LNHDA, CDR2 SQIVND (reference sequence). CDR3 length: 16 residues. Trimming took off 0 bases at V and 4 bases at J, with 15 bases between the two ends. The CDR3 region has the DNA TGTGCCAGTAGTATAGATTTAAATCCAAGCGGCTATGGCTACACCTTC. Protein: CASSIDLNPSGYGYTF.

This chain connects TRBV4-1 to TRBJ1-2; unclear D gene. The CDR3 runs 12 residues. V shed 5 bases and J shed 3 bases, with 7 bases lying between them. Germline CDR1 and CDR2: MGHRA and YSYEKL. The CDR3 loop is CASSSSDYGYTF. In DNA form, the CDR3 reads TGCGCCAGCAGCTCAAGCGACTATGGCTACACCTTC.

This clone has a single count. CDR3 sequence: CASSRDGGISDSPLHF. CDR3 nucleotides: TGTGCCAGCAGCCGAGACGGCGGAATTAGTGATTCACCCCTCCACTTT. V gene TRBV4-2 combines with J gene TRBJ1-6; D is uncertain. The CDR3 length is 16 residues. Looked up from germline, CDR1 is LGHNA and CDR2 is YNFKEQ. Trimming took 4 bases from V and 8 from J, leaving 18 bases between them.

CDR3 residues: CASSLADQASGYTF. CDR3 DNA: TGCGCCAGCAGCTTGGCCGACCAGGCATCTGGCTACACCTTC. This chain connects TRBV5-1 to TRBJ1-2; D is ambiguous. With 0 bases removed from V and 7 bases from J, the gap between germline ends came to 13 bases. The V gene's germline CDR1 is SGHRS and CDR2 YFSETQ. The CDR3 loop spans 14 amino acids.

The chain links TRBV9 to TRBJ2-7, with 15 bases aligning to TRBD2. The CDR3 is made up of 16 amino acids. The trim removed 4 bases at V and 1 base at J, leaving 3 bases unmatched. The germline gives CDR1 SGDLS, CDR2 YYNGEE. The CDR3 DNA follows: TGTGCCAGCAGCCGGACTAGCGGGGGGGCTTCCTACGAGCAGTACTTC. It is translated as CASSRTSGGASYEQYF.

CDR3 protein: CASGGRVSTDTQYF. DNA for the CDR3: TGTGCCAGCGGCGGTCGGGTTAGCACAGATACGCAGTATTTT. The chain uses TRBV9 and TRBJ2-3; D remains unclear. This CDR3 has 14 residues. In germline, CDR1 is SGDLS, CDR2 YYNGEE. The V end lost 7 bases, the J end lost 0 bases, and 12 bases lay between the germline ends.

The rearrangement links TRBV21-1 to TRBJ2-3; no check of the table's D call, TRBD1, against the DNA was made. TRBV21-1 is reported as a pseudogene. CDR3 length: 17 amino acids. CDR3 DNA sequence: TGTGCCAGCAGCCTTTCCAGGATGGCATCCACCCCGGATACGCAGTATTTT. It is translated as CASSLSRMASTPDTQYF.

This clone was detected only once. V is TRBV6-5 and J is TRBJ1-2, with D tentatively TRBD1 (5 bases). CDR3 length: 14 amino acids. Trimming removed 0 bases at V and 8 bases at J, with 13 bases between. Germline values: CDR1 MNHEY, CDR2 SVGAGI. The CDR3 DNA is TGTGCCAGCAGTTACTCCCAGGGTGCTGACGGCTACACCTTC. Translating gives CASSYSQGADGYTF.

The rearrangement links TRBV5-6 to TRBJ1-2; D may be TRBD1 (5 bases). Germline CDR1 SGHDT, CDR2 YYEEEE. This CDR3 has 13 residues. The V end was cut by 4 bases, the J end by 3 bases, with 10 bases between. The CDR3 spells CASSRGQDYGYTF. CDR3 sequence (DNA): TGTGCCAGCAGCAGGGGCCAAGACTATGGCTACACCTTC.

The chain couples TRBV28 to TRBJ2-7; 9 bases are a match to TRBD1. The trim removed 3 bases at V and 2 bases at J, leaving 5 bases unmatched. CDR3 size: 15 residues. Germline V gene data show CDR1 as MDHEN and CDR2 as SYDVKM. CDR3 DNA: TGTGCCAGCAGTTTGGGAGGACAGGGGACCTACGAGCAGTACTTC. It encodes CASSLGGQGTYEQYF. The full variable domain, rest sourced from reference TRBV28 and TRBJ2-7, is DVKVTQSSRYLVKRTGEKVFLECVQDMDHENMFWYRQDPGLGLRLIYFSYDVKMKEKGDIPEGYSVSREKKERFSLILESASTNQTSMYLCASSLGGQGTYEQYFGPGTRLTVT.

The rearrangement joins TRBV5-1 to TRBJ2-7, with TRBD2 matching over 10 bases. The V segment lost 0 bases and the J segment 4 bases; nucleotides outside the gene matches: 4. Germline CDR1 reads SGHRS; CDR2 reads YFSETQ. This CDR3 has 15 residues. CDR3 nucleotides: TGCGCCAGCAGCTTGGAAGCGGGGGGGCCGTACGAGCAGTACTTC. It is translated as CASSLEAGGPYEQYF. Supplemented by reference TRBV5-1 and TRBJ2-7, the full variable domain reads KAGVTQTPRYLIKTRGQQVTLSCSPISGHRSVSWYQQTPGQGLQFLFEYFSETQRNKGNFPGRFSGRQFSNSRSEMNVSTLELGDSALYLCASSLEAGGPYEQYFGPGTRLTVT.

The count of this clone is one. The chain carries TRBV6-1 and TRBJ1-4; D is ambiguous. Trimming removed 1 base from V and 5 bases from J, with 8 bases in between. Looked up from germline, CDR1 is MNHNS and CDR2 is SASEGT. CDR3 size: 14 residues. Here the CDR3 DNA reads TGTGCCAGCAGTGAAGGTTTCACAAATGAAAAACTGTTTTTT. It encodes CASSEGFTNEKLFF.

The CDR3 DNA is TGCGCCAGCAGCACACTCGGGACAGGGAGACCAGATACGCAGTATTTT. Translation gives CASSTLGTGRPDTQYF. This chain joins TRBV5-1 and TRBJ2-3, with 9 bases fitting TRBD1. There are 16 residues in the CDR3. Germline V gene lookup returns CDR1 SGHRS and CDR2 YFSETQ. With V trimmed by 4 bases and J by 4 bases, 10 bases remained unmatched.